This TCR beta chain was found in a study of blood T cell repertoires in COVID-19. Study overall: Sites in the United States, Italy and Spain provided acute and convalescent COVID-19 samples. Sample material is recorded as cDNA or gDNA derived from T cells, B-cell-depleted T cells, or PBMCs.

Original handling: Amplifying reference gene primers gave estimates of nucleated cell counts. Sequenced by immunoSEQ multiplex PCR; TCRdb stores in-frame clones only, minus some. V, J and clone size are those of that table, while D and trimming were read from the DNA. Altogether 80,000 to 95,000 clones are present, 88% being singletons, with the ten largest covering 5.5% to 7.5%. Germline values: CDR1 SGHRS, CDR2 YFSETQ. The trim removed 0 bases at V and 5 bases at J, leaving 17 bases unmatched. CDR3 length: 19 amino acids. The chain uses TRBV5-1 and TRBJ1-1; TRBD1 agrees at 9 bases. The sample taken for sequencing was peripheral blood. This sequence was found in a man in his 70s with acute or convalescent COVID-19. The CDR3 bases are TGCGCCAGCAGCTTGGTCGGTTATGGCACAGGGGGCGCGGGGACTGAAGCTTTCTTT. It translates to CASSLVGYGTGGAGTEAFF.